This TCR beta chain is drawn from a study of neurological immune-mediated disorders (dated by TCRdb to about 2019). For the wider study: Peripheral blood TCR-beta repertoires from patients with HTLV-I-associated myelopathy (HAM/TSP), patients with multiple sclerosis, and healthy controls were compared in the study using UMI-based sequencing. Of the roughly 68 subjects in the cohort, around 15 were HAM/TSP patients, around 35 were multiple sclerosis patients, and 20 were healthy controls. The roughly 100 TCR-beta libraries covered PBMC samples along with longitudinal samples, technical triplicates, and paired sorted CD4+ and CD8+ T-cell subsets. Results the study describes overall, beyond this receptor: No identical CDR3 amino acid sequences were found to be shared among expanded clones across subjects, suggesting that TCR-beta repertoires were private in all groups. TCR clonal expansion was highest in HAM/TSP patients and lowest in MS patients, with MS patients falling below even healthy controls.

Libraries from unsorted PBMCs were made from 2 million PBMCs kept in RNAlater at -80 degrees C until RNA extraction. Peripheral blood underwent Ficoll-Hypaque density gradient centrifugation to isolate PBMCs, which were then cryopreserved in liquid nitrogen. cDNA was synthesized by template-switch 5'RACE using a primer with a 10-nucleotide random unique molecular identifier that tagged each TCR transcript. Every sequencing run yielded over 160 million TCR-beta sequences covering 15-18 subjects. The RNeasy kit was used for extraction of total RNA. The KAPA Real-time Library Amplification kit was used to amplify TCR-beta VDJ regions with primers targeting the TCR constant region and the 5'RACE anchor. A first PCR added sample indexes and Illumina adaptors, and a second PCR then raised library yield. After purification with Ampure beads, the TCR product of roughly 650 bp was size-selected on a 2% E-gel SizeSelection system. Before pooling, libraries had their quality checked on a Bioanalyzer, their concentration measured with Qubit, and their quantity determined with the Kapa Library Quantification kit. Libraries were sequenced paired-end 2 x 150 bp on an Illumina HiSeq 2500. To increase sequence diversity, roughly 24-32% phiX was spiked into each library pool. As for the authors' bioinformatics: The UMI-based MiGEC pipeline processed quality-filtered reads and removed over 80% of raw TCR sequences during error correction. VDJ genes were aligned to IMGT germline references, and clonotypes were defined by unique CDR3 amino acid sequence plus V-J genes. Clonal expansion, Shannon diversity, and CDR3 relatedness (CalcPairwiseDistances, ClusterSamples) were evaluated with VDJtools, and phylogenetic trees were built with CLCbio workbench. Clones with at least 8 unique UMIs were defined as expanded, with this threshold being based on coefficient-of-variation modelling across technical triplicates. In TCRdb, the public reads were trimmed at Q25 with fastp and aligned with MiXCR, with productive beta chains retained. Under each unique CDR3 protein, matching rows form one entry showing the most common genes and DNA. The V and J calls follow TCRdb's processing rather than the paper's. For this sample there are about 25,000 distinct CDR3 sequences; about an eighth appear just once. The top ten clonotypes cover 16% of the sample.

On this clonotype itself: Its cognate antigen has yet to be identified. No much larger clone exists at a distance of one base, and base qualities are not known.

The sample consisted of PBMCs. This receptor was identified in a woman aged 40 to 55 with HTLV-1-associated myelopathy (HAM/TSP).

The nucleotide sequence reads TGTGCCAGCAGCTTGGCACGGGACAGGGCAGTCTATGGCTACACCTTC. Its coded protein is CASSLARDRAVYGYTF. The rearranged segments are TRBV5-6 and TRBJ1-2; TRBD1 matches 9 bases in the middle. V lost 0 bases and J lost 4 bases, and the count of bases not matched to a germline gene is 7. Based on the germline V gene, the CDR1 and CDR2 sequences are SGHDT and YYEEEE. The CDR3, from cysteine to phenylalanine, totals 16 residues. The sequence is cut down to CDR3 DNA, 48 bases in frame from base 1.